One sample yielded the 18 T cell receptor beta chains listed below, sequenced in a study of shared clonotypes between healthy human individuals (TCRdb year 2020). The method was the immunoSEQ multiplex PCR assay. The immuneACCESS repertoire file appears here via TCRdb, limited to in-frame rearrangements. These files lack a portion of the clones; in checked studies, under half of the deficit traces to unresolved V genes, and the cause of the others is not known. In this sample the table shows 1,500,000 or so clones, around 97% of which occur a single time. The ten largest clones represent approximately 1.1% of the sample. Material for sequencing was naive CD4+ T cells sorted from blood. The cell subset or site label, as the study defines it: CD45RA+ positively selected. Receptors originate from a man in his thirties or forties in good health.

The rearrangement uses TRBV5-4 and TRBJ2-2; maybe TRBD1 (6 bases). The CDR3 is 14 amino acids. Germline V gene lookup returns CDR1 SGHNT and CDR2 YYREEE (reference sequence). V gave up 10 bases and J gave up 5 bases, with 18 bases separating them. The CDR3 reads CALSGKGTTGELFF. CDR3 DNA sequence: TGTGCCCTATCCGGGAAGGGGACAACCGGGGAGCTGTTTTTT.

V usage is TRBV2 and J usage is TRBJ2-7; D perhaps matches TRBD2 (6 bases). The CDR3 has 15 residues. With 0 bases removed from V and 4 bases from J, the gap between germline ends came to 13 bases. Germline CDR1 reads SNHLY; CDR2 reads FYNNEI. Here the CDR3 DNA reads TGTGCCAGCAGTGAAGCTGGGACTCCAGGATACGAGCAGTACTTC. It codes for CASSEAGTPGYEQYF.

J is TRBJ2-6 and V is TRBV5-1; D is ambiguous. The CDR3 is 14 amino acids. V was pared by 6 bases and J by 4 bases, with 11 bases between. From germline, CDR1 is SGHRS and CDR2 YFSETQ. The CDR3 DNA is TGCGCCAGCAACCTTGAACCAGGGGCCAACGTCCTGACTTTC. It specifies CASNLEPGANVLTF.

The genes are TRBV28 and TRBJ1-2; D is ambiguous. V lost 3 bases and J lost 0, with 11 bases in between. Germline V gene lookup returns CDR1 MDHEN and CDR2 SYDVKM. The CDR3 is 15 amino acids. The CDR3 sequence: CASSFFAGPNYGYTF. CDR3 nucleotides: TGTGCCAGCAGTTTCTTTGCAGGTCCTAACTATGGCTACACCTTC.

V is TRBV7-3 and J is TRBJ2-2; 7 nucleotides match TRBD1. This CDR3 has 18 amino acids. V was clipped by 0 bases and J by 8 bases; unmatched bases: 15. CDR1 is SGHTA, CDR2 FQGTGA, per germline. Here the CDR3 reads CASSLTFDLAGGIGELFF. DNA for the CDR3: TGTGCCAGCAGCTTAACCTTCGACCTCGCAGGGGGAATTGGGGAGCTGTTTTTT. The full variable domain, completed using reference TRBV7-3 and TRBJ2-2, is GAGVSQTPSNKVTEKGKYVELRCDPISGHTALYWYRQSLGQGPEFLIYFQGTGAADDSGLPNDRFFAVRPEGSVSTLKIQRTERGDSAVYLCASSLTFDLAGGIGELFFGEGSRLTVL.

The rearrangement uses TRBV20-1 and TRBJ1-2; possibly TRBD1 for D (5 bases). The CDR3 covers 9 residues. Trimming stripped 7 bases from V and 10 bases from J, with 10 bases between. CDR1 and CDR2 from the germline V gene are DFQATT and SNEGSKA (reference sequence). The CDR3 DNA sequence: TGCAGTGGACAGCGTATCTACACCTTC. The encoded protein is CSGQRIYTF.

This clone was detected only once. This CDR3 is CASSETESSYEQYF. The CDR3 region has the DNA TGTGCCAGCAGTGAAACAGAGAGCTCCTACGAGCAGTACTTC. This chain uses TRBV2 with TRBJ2-7, with unresolved D. Germline V lookup: CDR1 SNHLY, CDR2 FYNNEI. The CDR3 extends over 14 amino acids. V lost 2 bases and J 0 bases, leaving 8 bases between the germline ends.

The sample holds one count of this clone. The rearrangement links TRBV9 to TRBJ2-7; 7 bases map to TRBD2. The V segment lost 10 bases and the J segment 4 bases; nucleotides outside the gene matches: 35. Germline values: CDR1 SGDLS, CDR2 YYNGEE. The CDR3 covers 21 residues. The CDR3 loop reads CAPAVVLGGRAGPTLLYEQYF. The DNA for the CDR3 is TGTGCCCCCGCAGTCGTTCTGGGCGGGAGAGCCGGCCCGACCCTTTTATACGAGCAGTACTTC.

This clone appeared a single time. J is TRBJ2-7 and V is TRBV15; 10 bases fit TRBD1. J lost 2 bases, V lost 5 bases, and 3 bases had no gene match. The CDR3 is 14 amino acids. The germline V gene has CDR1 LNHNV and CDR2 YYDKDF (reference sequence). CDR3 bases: TGTGCCACCAGCGAAGGGACAGGGGCCTACGAGCAGTACTTC. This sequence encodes CATSEGTGAYEQYF.

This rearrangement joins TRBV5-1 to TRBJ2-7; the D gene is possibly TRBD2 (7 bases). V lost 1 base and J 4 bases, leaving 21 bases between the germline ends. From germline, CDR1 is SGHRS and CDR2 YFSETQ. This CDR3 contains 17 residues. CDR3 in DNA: TGCGCCAGCAGCTTGTTATCGGGGGGCGCACCGATATACGAGCAGTACTTC. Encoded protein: CASSLLSGGAPIYEQYF.

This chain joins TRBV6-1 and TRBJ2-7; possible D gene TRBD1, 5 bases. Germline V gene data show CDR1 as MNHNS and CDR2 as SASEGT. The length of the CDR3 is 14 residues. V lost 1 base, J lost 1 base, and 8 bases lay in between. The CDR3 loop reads CASSEGQPSYEQYF. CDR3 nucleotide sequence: TGTGCCAGCAGTGAAGGACAGCCTTCCTACGAGCAGTACTTC.

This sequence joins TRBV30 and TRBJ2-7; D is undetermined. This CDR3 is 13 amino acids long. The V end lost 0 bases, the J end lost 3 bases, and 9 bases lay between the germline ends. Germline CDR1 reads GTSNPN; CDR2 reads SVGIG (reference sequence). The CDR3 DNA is TGTGCCTGGAGTGTACGGTGGGGCTACGAGCAGTACTTC. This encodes CAWSVRWGYEQYF.

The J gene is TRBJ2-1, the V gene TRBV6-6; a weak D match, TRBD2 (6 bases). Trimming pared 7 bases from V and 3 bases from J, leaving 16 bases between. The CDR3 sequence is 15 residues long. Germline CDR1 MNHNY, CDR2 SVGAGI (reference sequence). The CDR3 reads CASMVAAGDYNEQFF. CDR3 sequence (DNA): TGTGCCAGCATGGTAGCGGCCGGGGACTACAATGAGCAGTTCTTC.

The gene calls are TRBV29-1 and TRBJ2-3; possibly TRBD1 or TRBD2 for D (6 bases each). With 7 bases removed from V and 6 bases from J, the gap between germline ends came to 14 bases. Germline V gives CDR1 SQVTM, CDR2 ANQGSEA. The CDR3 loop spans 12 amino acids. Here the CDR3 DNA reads TGCAGCGGTGGAGGGGGAAGGGATACGCAGTATTTT. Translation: CSGGGGRDTQYF.

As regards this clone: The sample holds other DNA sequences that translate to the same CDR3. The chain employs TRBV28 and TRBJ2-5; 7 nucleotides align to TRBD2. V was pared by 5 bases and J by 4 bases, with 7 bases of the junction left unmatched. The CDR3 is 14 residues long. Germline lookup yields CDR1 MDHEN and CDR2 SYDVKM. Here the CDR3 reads CASSLGGVGETQYF. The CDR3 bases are TGTGCCAGCAGTCTTGGGGGGGTAGGAGAGACCCAGTACTTC.

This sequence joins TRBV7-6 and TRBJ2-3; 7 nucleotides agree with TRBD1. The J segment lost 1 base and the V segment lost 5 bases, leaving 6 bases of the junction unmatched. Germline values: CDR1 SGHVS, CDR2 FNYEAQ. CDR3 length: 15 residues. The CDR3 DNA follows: TGTGCCAGCAGCCCGAGTGGGACAGGCACAGATACGCAGTATTTT. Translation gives CASSPSGTGTDTQYF.

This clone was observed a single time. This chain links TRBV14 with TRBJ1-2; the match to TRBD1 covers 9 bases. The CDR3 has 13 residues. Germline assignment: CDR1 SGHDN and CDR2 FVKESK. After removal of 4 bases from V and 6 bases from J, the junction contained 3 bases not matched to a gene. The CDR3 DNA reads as TGTGCCAGCAGCCGGACAGGGGAAGATGGCTACACCTTC. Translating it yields CASSRTGEDGYTF.

The CDR3 here is CASSVQGLGYYEQYF. CDR3 nucleotide sequence: TGTGCCAGCAGTGTACAGGGTCTGGGGTACTACGAGCAGTACTTC. The rearrangement links TRBV6-5 to TRBJ2-7, with D perhaps matching TRBD1 (6 bases). Germline V gene sequence: CDR1 MNHEY, CDR2 SVGAGI. Deletions cut 5 bases from V and 3 bases from J, with 17 bases between. The CDR3 contains 15 residues.